This T cell receptor beta chain was sequenced during a study of T-cell reconstitution after alpha-beta-depleted transplantation in children. This clonotype was picked up a small number of times. Unique molecular identifiers were used to barcode this TCRbeta library. TCRdb recomputed calls from the PCR reads with MiXCR, one row per CDR3 protein. The profile shows around 360,000 distinct CDR3 sequences, around a tenth of them singletons. The germline V and J ends were trimmed by 3 bases and 14 bases, with 11 bases remaining between them. The CDR3 extends over 11 amino acids. CDR1 is MNHEY, CDR2 SMNVEV, per germline (reference sequence).

Sequences were derived from PBMCs from the stem cell graft donor, sampled from the stem cell graft. This clonotype originated in a human donor who donated a stem cell graft to a child with acute lymphoblastic leukemia. V is TRBV27 and J is TRBJ2-1, with D uncertain. For the CDR3, the DNA is TGTGCCAGCAGTTTGACCACCGCGGAGTTCTTC. It is translated as CASSLTTAEFF.